This T cell receptor beta chain was profiled in a study of breast tumors, draining lymph nodes, adjacent tissues. Findings and limits, study-wide: Compared with lymph nodes, tumors were less diverse; compared with nontumor tissue, more. That most tumor T cells come from lymph nodes remained unproven. Findings are consistent with lymph node origin and intratumoral expansion of most tumor T cells. Tumor and nontumor repertoires were significantly more similar in luminal-like than in basal-like breast cancer.

Germline V gene data show CDR1 as SNHLY and CDR2 as FYNNEI. J gave up 6 bases and V 2 bases, and 6 bases lay outside the gene matches. The CDR3 is 15 residues long. This clonotype has ten or more counts. Its matching antigen is unknown. Using its own MiXCR run on the multiplex PCR reads, TCRdb lists one record per CDR3 protein. Of some 52,000 distinct CDR3 sequences listed, roughly 39% are singletons. V gene TRBV2 combines with J gene TRBJ2-5; 10 bases are a match to TRBD1. Sequenced material: breast tumor tissue. This sequence originates from a female donor with breast cancer. Some clones in this sample may be carry-over from other donors' samples. The CDR3 region is CASSESTGGLKTQYF. The DNA for the CDR3 is TGTGCCAGCAGTGAATCGACAGGGGGCCTGAAGACCCAGTACTTC.